Listed below are T cell receptor beta chains from one sample, sequenced in a study of T-cell reconstitution after alpha-beta-depleted transplantation in children. One entry per CDR3 protein results from TCRdb running MiXCR on the PCR reads. Of some 200,000 distinct CDR3 sequences in the sample, about 8.2% were seen once. Sequencing was performed on PBMCs, mostly from graft donor cells, taken 360 days after TCRalphabeta/CD19-depleted stem cell transplant. Source of these receptors: a male patient between 2 and 10 years old who had a stem cell transplant for acute myeloid leukemia, so the T cells may come from the graft donor. CDR3s include the opening cysteine and the closing phenylalanine or tryptophan. A D gene is named only where the DNA matches it firmly. Expanded clones are given a class, and other clones once, few, many or no size at all.

clone_size	v_call	j_call	d_call	cdr3_aa	cdr3_nt
.	TRBV5-1	TRBJ2-5	.	CASRGALYQETQYF	TGCGCCAGCAGAGGCGCGCTGTACCAAGAGACCCAGTACTTC
.	TRBV12-3/TRBV12-4	TRBJ2-2	.	CASSLGTAGILTGELFF	TGTGCCAGCAGTTTAGGAACCGCCGGTATCCTCACCGGGGAGCTGTTTTTT
.	TRBV12-3/TRBV12-4	TRBJ2-5	.	CASSFPGRKTQYF	TGTGCCAGCAGTTTCCCAGGGAGAAAGACCCAGTACTTC
many	TRBV29-1	TRBJ1-5	TRBD1	CSVAGGGSNQPQHF	TGCAGCGTTGCAGGGGGAGGCAGCAATCAGCCCCAGCATTTT
.	TRBV29-1	TRBJ2-5	TRBD1	CSVVGTAYQETQYF	TGCAGCGTGGTCGGGACAGCGTACCAAGAGACCCAGTACTTC
.	TRBV5-1	TRBJ2-1	.	CASSPTPTVSYNEQFF	TGCGCCAGCAGCCCCACCCCGACAGTCTCCTACAATGAGCAGTTCTTC
many	TRBV12-3/TRBV12-4	TRBJ2-1	TRBD2	CASSFRGVSYNEQFF	TGTGCCAGCAGTTTCCGGGGGGTCTCCTACAATGAGCAGTTCTTC
few	TRBV6-2/TRBV6-3	TRBJ2-1	TRBD2	CASSLKTSGSYWGYNEQFF	TGTGCCAGCAGTCTGAAGACTAGCGGGAGTTATTGGGGCTACAATGAGCAGTTCTTC
.	TRBV7-2	TRBJ1-5	.	CASSREGGNSNQPQHF	TGTGCCAGCAGCAGAGAGGGGGGCAATAGCAATCAGCCCCAGCATTTT
few	TRBV3-1	TRBJ2-5	TRBD1	CASSQLRTGLGETQYF	TGTGCCAGCAGCCAACTCAGGACAGGGCTTGGAGAGACCCAGTACTTC
few	TRBV18	TRBJ1-1	TRBD1	CASSPPRGTGTQAFF	TGTGCCAGCTCACCACCCCGAGGGACAGGGACACAAGCTTTCTTT
many	TRBV9	TRBJ2-3	.	CASSVGKVLSQAQYF	TGTGCCAGCAGCGTAGGAAAAGTCCTGAGCCAGGCGCAGTATTTT
.	TRBV5-6	TRBJ2-1	TRBD1	CASSFGTGGYNEQFF	TGTGCCAGCAGCTTTGGGACAGGTGGCTACAATGAGCAGTTCTTC
few	TRBV10-3	TRBJ2-1	TRBD1	CAISGTGDFRDEQFF	TGTGCCATCAGCGGGACAGGGGACTTTCGGGATGAGCAGTTCTTC
many	TRBV7-8	TRBJ1-4	.	CASSLRDSPFGTNEKLFF	TGTGCCAGCAGCCTCAGAGACAGTCCATTCGGAACTAATGAAAAACTGTTTTTT
few	TRBV11-2	TRBJ2-1	.	CASSSRRPLSSYNEQFF	TGTGCCAGCAGCTCCAGGCGGCCACTGAGCTCCTACAATGAGCAGTTCTTC
few	TRBV5-1	TRBJ2-5	.	CASSLDAGRQETQYF	TGCGCCAGCAGCTTGGATGCAGGGAGACAAGAGACCCAGTACTTC
many	TRBV11-3	TRBJ2-3	TRBD2	CASSAGTSGTPDTQYF	TGTGCCAGCAGCGCCGGGACTAGCGGGACCCCAGATACGCAGTATTTT
few	TRBV12-3/TRBV12-4	TRBJ2-2	.	CASSSPEGANTGELFF	TGTGCCAGCAGTTCCCCAGAAGGGGCAAACACCGGGGAGCTGTTTTTT